Below are 17 T cell receptor beta chains sequenced from a single sample in a study of blood T cell repertoires in COVID-19. Only in-frame clones appear in the TCRdb table, and some are missing; sequencing was by immunoSEQ multiplex PCR. Of 650,000 to 800,000 clones listed, around 89% are singletons. Sequencing was performed on peripheral blood. The receptors stem from a woman in her late teens or twenties with acute or convalescent COVID-19.

This clone was found once. This chain links TRBV7-9 with TRBJ1-2; D is undetermined. V shed 10 bases and J shed 8 bases, with 14 bases lying between them. The CDR3 has 11 residues. Germline V lookup: CDR1 SEHNR, CDR2 FQNEAQ (reference sequence). The CDR3 here is CAIPKSEGYTF. Written as DNA, the CDR3 is TGTGCCATCCCGAAGTCAGAAGGCTACACCTTC.

J is TRBJ1-4 and V is TRBV6-5; 7 nucleotides agree with TRBD1. V dropped 0 bases and J dropped 6; count of bases not matched to a gene: 4. The CDR3 runs 15 residues. Per the germline V gene, CDR1 is MNHEY and CDR2 is SVGAGI. The chain's CDR3 is CASSYSAGGYEKLFF. Here the CDR3 DNA reads TGTGCCAGCAGTTACTCGGCAGGGGGGTATGAAAAACTGTTTTTT.

The chain couples TRBV30 to TRBJ1-6; 9 nucleotides match TRBD1. Trimming took 7 bases from V and 3 from J; bases not matched to a gene: 4. Germline V CDR1 and CDR2: GTSNPN, SVGIG (reference sequence). This CDR3 has 14 residues. The CDR3 protein is CALTGGDYNSPLHF. The CDR3, as DNA: TGTGCCTTGACAGGGGGTGACTATAATTCACCCCTCCACTTT.

This rearrangement joins TRBV3-1 (or the pseudogene TRBV3-2) to TRBJ1-2, with 9 nucleotides matching TRBD1. Germline CDR1 reads LGHDT; CDR2 reads YNNKEL (reference sequence). This CDR3 contains 16 residues. V shed 5 bases and J 3 bases; nucleotides not matched to a gene: 10. CDR3 region: CASSGAGQGRYYGYTF. The CDR3, as DNA: TGTGCCAGCAGCGGCGCGGGACAGGGCAGGTACTATGGCTACACCTTC.

CDR3 sequence reads: CASSVGPYSGNTIYF. DNA of the CDR3: TGTGCCAGCAGCGTAGGTCCGTACTCTGGAAACACCATATATTTT. The chain uses TRBV9 and TRBJ1-3; no firm D call. V was clipped by 0 bases and J by 0 bases, with 7 bases between them. CDR1 is SGDLS and CDR2 is YYNGEE in the germline V gene. The CDR3 is made up of 15 amino acids.

Only one count was recorded for this clone. The V and J genes are TRBV2 and TRBJ1-5; D unresolved. Germline loops: CDR1 SNHLY, CDR2 FYNNEI. V was cut by 4 bases and J by 7 bases, with 14 bases left in between. The CDR3 runs 14 residues. CDR3 DNA sequence: TGTGCCAGCAGTGTGGTTTCGAGTGTCCAGCCCCAGCATTTT. Translated, it gives CASSVVSSVQPQHF.

The chain is built from TRBV25-1 and TRBJ2-2; D uncertain. This CDR3 has 16 residues. Deletions cut 8 bases from V and 1 base from J, with 17 bases between. Germline V gene data show CDR1 as MGHDK and CDR2 as SYGVNS. Here the CDR3 reads CASASVYNKNTGELFF. CDR3 DNA: TGTGCCAGCGCCAGTGTGTACAACAAGAACACCGGGGAGCTGTTTTTT.

CDR3 amino acids: CATSDSTRTGPSEQYF. CDR3 in DNA: TGTGCCACCAGTGATTCAACCAGGACAGGGCCCTCCGAGCAGTACTTC. The rearrangement links TRBV24-1 to TRBJ2-7; 8 bases map to TRBD1. This CDR3 contains 16 residues. The J segment lost 6 bases and the V segment lost 2 bases, leaving 11 bases of the junction unmatched. Per the germline V gene, CDR1 is KGHDR and CDR2 is SFDVKD.

This sequence joins TRBV7-8 and TRBJ2-1, with D possibly being TRBD1 (5 bases). With 5 bases removed from V and 4 bases from J, the gap between germline ends came to 24 bases. This CDR3 contains 18 residues. Per germline, CDR1 SGHVS and CDR2 FQNEAQ. As DNA, the CDR3 is TGTGCCAGCAGCCACTCCCGGTCAGGGTTTGAACTATACAATGAGCAGTTCTTC. This encodes CASSHSRSGFELYNEQFF.

The chain recombines TRBV19 with TRBJ2-7; D is perhaps TRBD2 (5 bases). The V gene lost 5 bases and the J gene lost 7 bases, with 12 bases spanning the gap. CDR3 length: 12 amino acids. Germline V gene data show CDR1 as LNHDA and CDR2 as SQIVND (reference sequence). The CDR3 nucleotides read TGTGCCAGTAGTCGGACGCCGGGGGAGCAGTACTTC. Translating it yields CASSRTPGEQYF.

Note on this clone: The same CDR3 is also encoded by other DNA sequences in this sample. The chain uses TRBV5-1 and TRBJ1-3; D not certain. This CDR3 region has 14 residues. CDR1 is SGHRS and CDR2 is YFSETQ in the germline V gene. The V and J ends lost 0 bases and 1 base respectively, with 5 bases between them. CDR3 sequence: CASSLAGSGNTIYF. The CDR3 DNA reads as TGCGCCAGCAGCTTGGCGGGGTCTGGAAACACCATATATTTT.

This sequence joins TRBV19 and TRBJ1-1, with no clear D. V lost 4 bases and J 1 base, leaving 4 bases between the germline ends. The CDR3 extends over 12 amino acids. CDR1 and CDR2 from the germline V gene are LNHDA and SQIVND (reference sequence). This CDR3 is CASSNGNTEAFF. DNA of the CDR3: TGTGCCAGTAGTAACGGGAACACTGAAGCTTTCTTT. Variable domain in full (rest from reference TRBV19 and TRBJ1-1): DGGITQSPKYLFRKEGQNVTLSCEQNLNHDAMYWYRQDPGQGLRLIYYSQIVNDFQKGDIAEGYSVSREKKESFPLTVTSAQKNPTAFYLCASSNGNTEAFFGQGTRLTVV.

The sample holds one count of this clone. The V and J genes are TRBV19 and TRBJ1-1; D ambiguous. Germline V gene sequence: CDR1 LNHDA, CDR2 SQIVND (reference sequence). There are 13 residues in the CDR3. The V and J ends lost 11 bases and 0 bases respectively, with 13 bases between them. CDR3 region: CAVWGEMNTEAFF. CDR3 bases: TGTGCCGTATGGGGAGAGATGAACACTGAAGCTTTCTTT.

The rearrangement links TRBV6-2 or TRBV6-3 to TRBJ1-1, with 10 positions matching TRBD1. The CDR3 covers 14 residues. Germline V CDR1 and CDR2: MNHEY, SVGEGT. Trimming removed 2 bases from V and 10 bases from J; junction bases left unmatched: 7. The CDR3 region has the DNA TGTGCCAGCAGTTACAAGACAGGGGGCTGGTCAGCTTTCTTT. The encoded protein is CASSYKTGGWSAFF.

The chain combines TRBV7-9 with TRBJ1-2, with TRBD1 matching over 9 bases. This CDR3 is 16 amino acids long. Germline V gives CDR1 SEHNR, CDR2 FQNEAQ (reference sequence). Trimming cost V 5 bases and J 8 bases; bases outside gene matches: 15. The CDR3 DNA reads TGTGCCAGCAGCCCAGAGCTGGGACAGGGACCCCCGGGCTACACCTTC. It is translated as CASSPELGQGPPGYTF.

The chain has TRBV7-2 and TRBJ1-3, with 8 bases lining up with TRBD1. V was pared by 5 bases and J by 8 bases, with 5 bases of the junction left unmatched. Germline CDR1 reads SGHTA; CDR2 reads FQGNSA. This CDR3 has 13 amino acids. This CDR3 is CASSLGTGYTIYF. The CDR3 DNA reads TGTGCCAGCAGCCTCGGGACAGGATACACCATATATTTT.

The genes are TRBV18 and TRBJ2-5; TRBD2 matches at 10 bases. Germline CDR1 KGHSH, CDR2 LQKENI. V was pared by 2 bases and J by 3 bases, with 3 bases of the junction left unmatched. CDR3 length: 15 amino acids. CDR3 in DNA: TGTGCCAGCTCACCATTCAGCGGGGGGGAAGAGACCCAGTACTTC. Translated, it gives CASSPFSGGEETQYF.